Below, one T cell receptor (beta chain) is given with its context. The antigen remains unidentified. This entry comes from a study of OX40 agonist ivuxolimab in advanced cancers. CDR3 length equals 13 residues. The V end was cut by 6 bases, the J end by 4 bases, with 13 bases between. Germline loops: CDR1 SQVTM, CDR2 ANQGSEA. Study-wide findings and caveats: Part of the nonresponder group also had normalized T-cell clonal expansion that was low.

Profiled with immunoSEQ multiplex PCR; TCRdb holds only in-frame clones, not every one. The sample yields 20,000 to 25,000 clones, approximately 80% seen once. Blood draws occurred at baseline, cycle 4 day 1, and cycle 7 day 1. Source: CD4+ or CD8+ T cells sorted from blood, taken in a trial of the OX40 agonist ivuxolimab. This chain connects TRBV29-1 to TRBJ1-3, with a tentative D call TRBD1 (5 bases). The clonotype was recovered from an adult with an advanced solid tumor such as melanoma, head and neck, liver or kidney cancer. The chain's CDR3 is CSVVGVKGNTIYF. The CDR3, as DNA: TGCAGCGTCGTAGGGGTTAAGGGAAACACCATATATTTT.